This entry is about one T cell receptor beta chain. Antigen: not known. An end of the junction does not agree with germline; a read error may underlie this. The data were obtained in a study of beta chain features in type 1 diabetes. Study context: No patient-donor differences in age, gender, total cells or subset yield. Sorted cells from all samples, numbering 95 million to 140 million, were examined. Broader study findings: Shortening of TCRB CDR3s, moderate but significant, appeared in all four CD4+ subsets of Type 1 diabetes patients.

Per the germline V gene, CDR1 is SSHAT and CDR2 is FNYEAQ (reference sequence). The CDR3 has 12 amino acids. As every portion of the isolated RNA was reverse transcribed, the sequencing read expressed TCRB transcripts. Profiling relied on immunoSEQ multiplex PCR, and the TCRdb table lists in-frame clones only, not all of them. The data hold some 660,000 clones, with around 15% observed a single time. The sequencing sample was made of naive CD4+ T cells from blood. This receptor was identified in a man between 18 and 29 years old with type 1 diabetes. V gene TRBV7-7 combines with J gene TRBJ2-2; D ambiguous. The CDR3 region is CASSLLGGELFF. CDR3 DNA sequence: TGTGCTAGCAGCTTATTGGGAGGGGAGCTGTTTTTT.